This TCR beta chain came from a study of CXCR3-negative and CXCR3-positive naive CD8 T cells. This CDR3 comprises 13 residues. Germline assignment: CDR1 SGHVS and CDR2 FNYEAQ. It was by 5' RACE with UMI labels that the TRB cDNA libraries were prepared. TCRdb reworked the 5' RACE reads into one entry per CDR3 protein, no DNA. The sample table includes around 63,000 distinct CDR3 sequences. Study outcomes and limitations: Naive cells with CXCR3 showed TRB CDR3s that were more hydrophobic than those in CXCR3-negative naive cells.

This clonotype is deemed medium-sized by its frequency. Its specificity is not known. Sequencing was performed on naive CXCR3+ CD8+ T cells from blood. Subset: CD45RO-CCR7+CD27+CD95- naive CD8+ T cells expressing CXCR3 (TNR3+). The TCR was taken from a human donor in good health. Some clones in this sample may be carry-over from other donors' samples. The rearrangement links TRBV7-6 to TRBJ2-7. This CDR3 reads CASSPDSSYEQYF.